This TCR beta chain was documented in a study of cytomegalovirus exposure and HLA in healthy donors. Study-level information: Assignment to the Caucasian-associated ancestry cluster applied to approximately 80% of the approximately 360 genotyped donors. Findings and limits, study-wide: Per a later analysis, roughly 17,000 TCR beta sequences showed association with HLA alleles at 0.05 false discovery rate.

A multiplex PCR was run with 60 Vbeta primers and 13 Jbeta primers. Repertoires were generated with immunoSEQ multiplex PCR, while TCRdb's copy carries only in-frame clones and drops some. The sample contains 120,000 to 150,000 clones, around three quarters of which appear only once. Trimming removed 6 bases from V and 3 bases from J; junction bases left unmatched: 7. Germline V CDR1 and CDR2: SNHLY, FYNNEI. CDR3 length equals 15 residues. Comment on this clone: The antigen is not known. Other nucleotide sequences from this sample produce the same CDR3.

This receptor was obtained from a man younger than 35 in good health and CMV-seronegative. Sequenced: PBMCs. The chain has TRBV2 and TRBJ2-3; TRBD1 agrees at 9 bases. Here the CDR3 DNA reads TGTGCCAGCAGCTGGGGACAGGGAGGAACAGATACGCAGTATTTT. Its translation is CASSWGQGGTDTQYF. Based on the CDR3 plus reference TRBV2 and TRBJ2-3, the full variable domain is EPEVTQTPSHQVTQMGQEVILRCVPISNHLYFYWYRQILGQKVEFLVSFYNNEISEKSEIFDDQFSVERPDGSNFTLKIRSTKLEDSAMYFCASSWGQGGTDTQYFGPGTRLTVL.